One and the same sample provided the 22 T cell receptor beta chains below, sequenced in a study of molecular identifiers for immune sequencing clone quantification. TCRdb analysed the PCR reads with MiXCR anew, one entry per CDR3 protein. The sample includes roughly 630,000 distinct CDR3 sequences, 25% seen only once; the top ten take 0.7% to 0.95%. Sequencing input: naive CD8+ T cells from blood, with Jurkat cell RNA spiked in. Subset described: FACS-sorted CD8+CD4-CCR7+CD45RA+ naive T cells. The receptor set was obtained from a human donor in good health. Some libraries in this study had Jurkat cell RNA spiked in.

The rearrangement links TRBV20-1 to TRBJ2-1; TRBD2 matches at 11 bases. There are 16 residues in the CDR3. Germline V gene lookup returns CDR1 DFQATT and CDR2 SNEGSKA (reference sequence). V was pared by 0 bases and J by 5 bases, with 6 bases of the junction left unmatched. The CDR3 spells CSARDFSGRGNNEQFF. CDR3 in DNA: TGCAGTGCTAGAGATTTTAGCGGGAGGGGAAACAATGAGCAGTTCTTC.

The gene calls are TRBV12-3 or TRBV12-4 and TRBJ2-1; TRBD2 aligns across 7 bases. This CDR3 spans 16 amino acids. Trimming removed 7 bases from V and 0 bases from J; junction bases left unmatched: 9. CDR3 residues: CASTRSGTSSYNEQFF. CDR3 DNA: TGTGCCAGCACCCGAAGCGGGACCAGCTCCTACAATGAGCAGTTCTTC.

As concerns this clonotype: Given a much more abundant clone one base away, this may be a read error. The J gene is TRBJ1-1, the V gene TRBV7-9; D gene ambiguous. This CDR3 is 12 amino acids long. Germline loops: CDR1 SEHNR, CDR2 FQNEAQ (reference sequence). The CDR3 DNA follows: TGTGCCTGCAGCCTAGGGTACCTTGAAGCTTTCTTT. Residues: CACSLGYLEAFF.

The chain's CDR3 is CASSEPTSGSCEQYF. The CDR3 coding sequence is TGTGCCAGTAGTGAACCGACTAGCGGGAGCTGCGAGCAGTACTTC. This chain connects TRBV19 to TRBJ2-7; TRBD2 matches 12 bases. The CDR3 is 15 amino acids. CDR1 and CDR2 (germline): LNHDA, SQIVND (reference sequence). The junction had 8 bases not matched to a gene; V was cut back by 5 bases and J by 6 bases.

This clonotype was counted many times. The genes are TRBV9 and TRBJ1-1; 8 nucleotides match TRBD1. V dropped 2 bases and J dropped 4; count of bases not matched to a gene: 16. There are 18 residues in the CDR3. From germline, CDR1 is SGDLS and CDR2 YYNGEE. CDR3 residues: CASSVSGGEGLGITEAFF. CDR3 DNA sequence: TGTGCCAGCAGCGTTTCAGGGGGCGAGGGTTTGGGGATCACTGAAGCTTTCTTT.

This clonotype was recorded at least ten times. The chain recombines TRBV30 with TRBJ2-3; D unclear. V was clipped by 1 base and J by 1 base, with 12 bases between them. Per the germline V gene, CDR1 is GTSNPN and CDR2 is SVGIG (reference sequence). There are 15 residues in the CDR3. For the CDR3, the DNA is TGTGCCTGGAGTGCCTCCCCCCTGGGCACAGATACGCAGTATTTT. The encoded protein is CAWSASPLGTDTQYF.

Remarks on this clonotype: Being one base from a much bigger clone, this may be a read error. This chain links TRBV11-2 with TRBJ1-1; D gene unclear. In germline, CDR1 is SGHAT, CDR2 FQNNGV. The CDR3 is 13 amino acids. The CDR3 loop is CASSLRRYTAAFF. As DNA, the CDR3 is TGTGCCAGCAGCCTTCGGAGGTACACTGCAGCTTTCTTT.

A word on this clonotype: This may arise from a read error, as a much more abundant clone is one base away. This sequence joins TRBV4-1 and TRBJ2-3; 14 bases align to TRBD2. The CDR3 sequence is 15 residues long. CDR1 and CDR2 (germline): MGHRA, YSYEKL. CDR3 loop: CARSETSGGVDTQYF. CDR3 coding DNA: TGCGCCCGCAGCGAGACTAGCGGGGGGGTCGATACGCAGTATTTT.

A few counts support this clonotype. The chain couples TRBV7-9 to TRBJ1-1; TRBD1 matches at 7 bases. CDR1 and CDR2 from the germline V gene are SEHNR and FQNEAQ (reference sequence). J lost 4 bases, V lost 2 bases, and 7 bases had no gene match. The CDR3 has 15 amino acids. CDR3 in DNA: TGTGCCAGCAGCTTAAGTAGGGGGCACGTCACTGAAGCTTTCTTT. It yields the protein CASSLSRGHVTEAFF. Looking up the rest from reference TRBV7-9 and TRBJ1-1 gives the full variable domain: DTGVSQNPRHKITKRGQNVTFRCDPISEHNRLYWYRQTLGQGPEFLTYFQNEAQLEKSRLLSDRFSAERPKGSFSTLEIQRTEQGDSAMYLCASSLSRGHVTEAFFGQGTRLTVV.

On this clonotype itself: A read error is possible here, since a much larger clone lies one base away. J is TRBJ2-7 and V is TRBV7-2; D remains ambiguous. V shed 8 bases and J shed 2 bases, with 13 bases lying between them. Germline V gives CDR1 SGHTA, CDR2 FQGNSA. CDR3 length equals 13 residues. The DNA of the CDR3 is TGTGCCAGCGGCACAACCTCGACCTACGAGCAGTACTTC. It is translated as CASGTTSTYEQYF.

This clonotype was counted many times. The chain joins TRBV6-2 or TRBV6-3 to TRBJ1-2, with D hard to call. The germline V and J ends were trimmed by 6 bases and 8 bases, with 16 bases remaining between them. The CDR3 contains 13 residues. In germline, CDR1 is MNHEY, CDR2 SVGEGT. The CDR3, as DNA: TGTGCCAGCAGAACCGGGCTGCTGGAAGGCTACACCTTC. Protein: CASRTGLLEGYTF.

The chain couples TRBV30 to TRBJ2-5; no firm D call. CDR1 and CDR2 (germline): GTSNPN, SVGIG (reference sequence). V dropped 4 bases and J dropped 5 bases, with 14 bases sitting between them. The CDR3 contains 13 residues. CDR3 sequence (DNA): TGTGCCTGGACTTCGGCACACCTTGAGACCCAGTACTTC. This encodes CAWTSAHLETQYF.

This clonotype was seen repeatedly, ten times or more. The CDR3 sequence: CASSTRTSGPYEQYF. The CDR3 DNA sequence: TGTGCCAGCAGCACCCGGACTAGCGGCCCCTACGAGCAGTACTTC. The V call is TRBV11-2, the J call TRBJ2-7; 10 positions match TRBD2. The V gene end was trimmed by 5 bases and the J gene end by 2 bases; junction bases not matched to a gene: 6. This CDR3 is built from 15 residues. Germline CDR1 SGHAT, CDR2 FQNNGV.

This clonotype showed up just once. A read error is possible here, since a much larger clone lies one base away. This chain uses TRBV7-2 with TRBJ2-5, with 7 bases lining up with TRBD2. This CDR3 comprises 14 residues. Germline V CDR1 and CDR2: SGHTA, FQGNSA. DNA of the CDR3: TGTGCCGGCAGCTTAGGGGCGGGGGAGGAGACCCAGTACTTC. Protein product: CAGSLGAGEETQYF.

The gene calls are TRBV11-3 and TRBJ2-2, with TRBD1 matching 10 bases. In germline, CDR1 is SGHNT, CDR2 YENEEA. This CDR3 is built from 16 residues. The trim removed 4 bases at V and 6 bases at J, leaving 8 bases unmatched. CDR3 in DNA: TGTGCCAGCAGCTCCCGGGACAGGGGAGAGTCCGGGGAGCTGTTTTTT. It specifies CASSSRDRGESGELFF. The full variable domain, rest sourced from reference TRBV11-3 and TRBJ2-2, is EAGVVQSPRYKIIEKKQPVAFWCNPISGHNTLYWYLQNLGQGPELLIRYENEEAVDDSQLPKDRFSAERLKGVDSTLKIQPAELGDSAVYLCASSSRDRGESGELFFGEGSRLTVL.

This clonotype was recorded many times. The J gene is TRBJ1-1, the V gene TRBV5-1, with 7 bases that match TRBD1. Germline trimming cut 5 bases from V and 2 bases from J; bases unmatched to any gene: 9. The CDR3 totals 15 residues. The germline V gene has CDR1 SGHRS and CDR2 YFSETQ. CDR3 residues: CASRQGLFPNTEAFF. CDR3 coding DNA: TGCGCCAGCAGACAGGGGCTGTTCCCTAACACTGAAGCTTTCTTT.

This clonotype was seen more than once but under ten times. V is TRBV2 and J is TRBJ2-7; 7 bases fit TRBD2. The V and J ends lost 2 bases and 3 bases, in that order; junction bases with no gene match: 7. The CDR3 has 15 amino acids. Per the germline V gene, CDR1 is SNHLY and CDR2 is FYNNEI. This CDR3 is CASSEFGGEYYEQYF. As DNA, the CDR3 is TGTGCCAGCAGTGAATTTGGGGGGGAGTACTACGAGCAGTACTTC. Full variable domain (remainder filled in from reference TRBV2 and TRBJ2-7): EPEVTQTPSHQVTQMGQEVILRCVPISNHLYFYWYRQILGQKVEFLVSFYNNEISEKSEIFDDQFSVERPDGSNFTLKIRSTKLEDSAMYFCASSEFGGEYYEQYFGPGTRLTVT.

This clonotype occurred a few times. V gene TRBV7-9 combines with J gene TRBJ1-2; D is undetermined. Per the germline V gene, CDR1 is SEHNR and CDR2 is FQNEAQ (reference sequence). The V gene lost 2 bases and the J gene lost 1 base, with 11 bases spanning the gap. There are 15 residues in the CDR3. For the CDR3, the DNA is TGTGCCAGCAGCTTAACAGACGGATTTAACTATGGCTACACCTTC. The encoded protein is CASSLTDGFNYGYTF.

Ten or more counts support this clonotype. The CDR3 DNA reads TGTGCCAGCAGCTCAGGACAGGGGGTGTTGGACACTGAAGCTTTCTTT. Translation: CASSSGQGVLDTEAFF. V usage is TRBV5-4 and J usage is TRBJ1-1, with TRBD1 matching over 10 bases. Germline loops: CDR1 SGHNT, CDR2 YYREEE (reference sequence). CDR3 length equals 16 residues. V lost 3 bases to trimming and J lost 3 bases; unmatched junction nucleotides: 8.

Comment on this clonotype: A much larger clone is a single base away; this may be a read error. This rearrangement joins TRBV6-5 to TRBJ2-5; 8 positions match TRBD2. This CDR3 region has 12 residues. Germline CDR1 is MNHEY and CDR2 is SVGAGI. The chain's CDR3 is CATWTSSETQHF. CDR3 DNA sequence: TGTGCCACCTGGACTAGCAGTGAGACCCAGCACTTC.

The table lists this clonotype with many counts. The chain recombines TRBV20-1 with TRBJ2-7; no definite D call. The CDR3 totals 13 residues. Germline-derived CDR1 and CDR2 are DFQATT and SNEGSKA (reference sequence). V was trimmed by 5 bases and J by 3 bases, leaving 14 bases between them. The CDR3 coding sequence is TGCAGTGCTTCCCCCTGGGAACACTACGAGCAGTACTTC. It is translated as CSASPWEHYEQYF.

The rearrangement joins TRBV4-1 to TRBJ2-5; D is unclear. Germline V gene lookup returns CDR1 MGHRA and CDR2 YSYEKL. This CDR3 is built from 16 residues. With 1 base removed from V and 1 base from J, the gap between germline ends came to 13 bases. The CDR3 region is CASSQVFSTLQETQYF. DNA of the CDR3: TGCGCCAGCAGCCAAGTCTTCAGCACACTCCAAGAGACCCAGTACTTC.